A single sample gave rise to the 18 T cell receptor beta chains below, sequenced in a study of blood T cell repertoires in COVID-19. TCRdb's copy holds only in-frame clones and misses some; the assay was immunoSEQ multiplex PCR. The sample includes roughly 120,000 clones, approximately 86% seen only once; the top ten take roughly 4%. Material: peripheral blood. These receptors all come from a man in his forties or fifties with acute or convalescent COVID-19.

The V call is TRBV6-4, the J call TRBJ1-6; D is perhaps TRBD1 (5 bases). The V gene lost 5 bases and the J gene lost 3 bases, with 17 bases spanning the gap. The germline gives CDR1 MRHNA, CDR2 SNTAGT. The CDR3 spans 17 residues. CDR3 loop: CASSTKPRAFYNSPLHF. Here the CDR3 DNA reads TGTGCCAGCAGTACGAAACCCAGGGCCTTCTATAATTCACCCCTCCACTTT.

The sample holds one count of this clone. This CDR3 is CASSPRTGGIHGYTF. The CDR3 DNA is TGTGCCAGCAGCCCCCGGACAGGGGGCATCCATGGCTACACCTTC. The chain has TRBV7-6 and TRBJ1-2; 11 bases align to TRBD1. This CDR3 has 15 residues. Trimming cost V 5 bases and J 6 bases; bases outside gene matches: 8. Germline V gene data show CDR1 as SGHVS and CDR2 as FNYEAQ.

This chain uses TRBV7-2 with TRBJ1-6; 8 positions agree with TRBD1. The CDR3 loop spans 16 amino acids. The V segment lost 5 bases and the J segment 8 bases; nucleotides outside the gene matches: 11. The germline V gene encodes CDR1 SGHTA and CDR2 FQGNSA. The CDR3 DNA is TGTGCCAGCAGCCACCCTATGGACAGGGTGGATTCACCCCTCCACTTT. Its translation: CASSHPMDRVDSPLHF.

CDR3 coding DNA: TGTGCCAGCAGCCAAGGACAGAACTATGGCTACACCTTC. Translating gives CASSQGQNYGYTF. The chain is built from TRBV14 and TRBJ1-2, with D perhaps matching TRBD1 (5 bases). V dropped 1 base and J dropped 2 bases, with 5 bases sitting between them. The V gene's germline CDR1 is SGHDN and CDR2 FVKESK. The CDR3 runs 13 residues.

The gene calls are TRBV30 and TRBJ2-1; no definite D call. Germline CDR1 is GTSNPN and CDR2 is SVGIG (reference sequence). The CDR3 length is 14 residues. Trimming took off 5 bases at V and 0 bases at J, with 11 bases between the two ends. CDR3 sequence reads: CAWETSSSYNEQFF. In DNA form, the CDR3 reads TGTGCCTGGGAAACATCCAGCTCCTACAATGAGCAGTTCTTC.

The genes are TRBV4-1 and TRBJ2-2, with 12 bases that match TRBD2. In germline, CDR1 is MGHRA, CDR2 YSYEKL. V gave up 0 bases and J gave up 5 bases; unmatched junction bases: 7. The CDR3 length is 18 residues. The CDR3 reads CASSQDYGLAGRTGELFF. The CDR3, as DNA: TGCGCCAGCAGCCAAGATTACGGACTAGCGGGGAGAACCGGGGAGCTGTTTTTT.

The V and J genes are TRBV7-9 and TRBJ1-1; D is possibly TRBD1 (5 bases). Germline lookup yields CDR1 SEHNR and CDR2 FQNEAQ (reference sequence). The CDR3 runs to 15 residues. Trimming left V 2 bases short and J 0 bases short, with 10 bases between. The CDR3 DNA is TGTGCCAGCAGCTTACAGGGATACATGAACACTGAAGCTTTCTTT. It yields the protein CASSLQGYMNTEAFF.

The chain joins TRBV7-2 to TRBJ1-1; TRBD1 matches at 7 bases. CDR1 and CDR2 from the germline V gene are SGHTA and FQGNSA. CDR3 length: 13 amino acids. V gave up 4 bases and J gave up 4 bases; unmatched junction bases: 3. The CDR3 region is CASSSGGTTEAFF. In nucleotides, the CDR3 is TGTGCCAGCAGCTCAGGGGGTACCACTGAAGCTTTCTTT.

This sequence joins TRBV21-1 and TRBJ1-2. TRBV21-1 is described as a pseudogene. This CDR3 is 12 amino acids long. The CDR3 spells CASSKGRIGYTF. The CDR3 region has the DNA TGTGCCAGCAGCAAAGGGAGAATCGGCTACACCTTC.

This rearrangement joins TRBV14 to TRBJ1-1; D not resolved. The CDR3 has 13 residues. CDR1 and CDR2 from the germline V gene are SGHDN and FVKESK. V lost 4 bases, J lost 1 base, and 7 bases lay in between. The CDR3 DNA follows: TGTGCCAGCAGCCTTTACAGGAACACTGAAGCTTTCTTT. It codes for CASSLYRNTEAFF.

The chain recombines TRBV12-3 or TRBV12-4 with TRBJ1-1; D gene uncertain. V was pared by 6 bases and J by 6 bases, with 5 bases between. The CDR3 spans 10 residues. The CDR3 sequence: CASSGAEAFF. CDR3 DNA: TGTGCCAGCAGCGGGGCTGAAGCTTTCTTT.

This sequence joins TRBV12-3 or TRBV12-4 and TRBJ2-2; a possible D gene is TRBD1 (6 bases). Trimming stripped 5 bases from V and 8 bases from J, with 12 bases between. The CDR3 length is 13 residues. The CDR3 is CASSLTGRGELFF. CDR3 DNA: TGTGCCAGCAGTCTGACAGGACGTGGGGAGCTGTTTTTT.

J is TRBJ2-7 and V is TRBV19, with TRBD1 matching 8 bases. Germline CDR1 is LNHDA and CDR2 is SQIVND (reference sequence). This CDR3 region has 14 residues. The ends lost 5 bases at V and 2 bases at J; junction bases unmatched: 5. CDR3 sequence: CASSGTGGAYEQYF. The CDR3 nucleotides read TGTGCCAGTAGTGGGACAGGAGGGGCCTACGAGCAGTACTTC.

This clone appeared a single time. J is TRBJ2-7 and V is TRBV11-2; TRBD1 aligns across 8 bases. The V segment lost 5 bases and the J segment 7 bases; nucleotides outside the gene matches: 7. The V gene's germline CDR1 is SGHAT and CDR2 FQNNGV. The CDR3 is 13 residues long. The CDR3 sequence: CASSPDRGNEQYF. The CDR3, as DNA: TGTGCCAGCAGCCCCGACAGGGGCAATGAGCAGTACTTC.

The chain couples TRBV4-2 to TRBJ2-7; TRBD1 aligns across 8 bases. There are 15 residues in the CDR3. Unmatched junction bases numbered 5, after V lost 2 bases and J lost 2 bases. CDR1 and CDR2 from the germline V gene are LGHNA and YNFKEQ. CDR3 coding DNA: TGTGCCAGCAGCCAAAATGACAGGGGCCCCTACGAGCAGTACTTC. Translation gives CASSQNDRGPYEQYF.

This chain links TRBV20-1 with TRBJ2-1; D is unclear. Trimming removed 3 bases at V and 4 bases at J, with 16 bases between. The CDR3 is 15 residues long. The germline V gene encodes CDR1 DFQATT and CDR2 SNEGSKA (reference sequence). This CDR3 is CSASDVSSPYNEQFF. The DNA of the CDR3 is TGCAGTGCTAGTGATGTGAGTTCCCCGTACAATGAGCAGTTCTTC.

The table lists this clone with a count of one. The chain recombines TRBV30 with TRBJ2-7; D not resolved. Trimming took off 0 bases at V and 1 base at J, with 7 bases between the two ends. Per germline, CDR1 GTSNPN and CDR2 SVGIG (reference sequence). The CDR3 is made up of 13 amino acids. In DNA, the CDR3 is TGTGCCTGGAGTGTTAATCTATCCTACGAGCAGTACTTC. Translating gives CAWSVNLSYEQYF.

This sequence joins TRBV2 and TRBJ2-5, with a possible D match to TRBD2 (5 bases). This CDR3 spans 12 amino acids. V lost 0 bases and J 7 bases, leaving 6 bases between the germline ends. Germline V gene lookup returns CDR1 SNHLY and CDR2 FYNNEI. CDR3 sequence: CASSEAAGTQYF. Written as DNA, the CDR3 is TGTGCCAGCAGTGAAGCGGCGGGGACCCAGTACTTC. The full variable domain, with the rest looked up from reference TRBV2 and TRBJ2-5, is EPEVTQTPSHQVTQMGQEVILRCVPISNHLYFYWYRQILGQKVEFLVSFYNNEISEKSEIFDDQFSVERPDGSNFTLKIRSTKLEDSAMYFCASSEAAGTQYFGPGTRLLVL.